This T cell receptor (beta chain) originates from a study of coeliac disease (dated by TCRdb to the early 2020s). With respect to the entire study: Coeliac patients were classed as newly diagnosed active disease, refractory coeliac disease type I, or disease controlled by a gluten-free diet. The study set out to describe the TR repertoires of small intestinal T cells in active coeliac disease, refractory type I coeliac disease, and coeliac disease treated with a gluten-free diet. High-resolution HLA typing was unavailable, so biased TRBV7-2 usage was queried as a proof of principle. A total of roughly 30 patients took part in the full study: about 22 had serologically confirmed coeliac disease and 8 were controls with non-small intestinal disorders. TRB sequencing succeeded for samples from around 27 subjects, including about two dozen paired bulk unsorted intraepithelial and lamina propria cell samples. Next-generation sequencing of rearranged TRB and TRG CDR3 regions was used on small intestinal lymphocyte fractions taken from coeliac and non-coeliac patients. Here is what the overall study found, with its caveats: TRB repertoires were mostly private, with most amino acid sequences found in only one sample, and V-gene usage showed no significant difference between disease groups. Separating intraepithelial cells from lamina propria cells did not give high-purity fractions, so cross-contamination between the two compartments may have occurred. The approach was considered by the authors to be unsuitable for unbiased detection of gliadin-specific T cells, as gliadin-specific T cells are scarce and rarely shared between patients. Active coeliac intraepithelial and lamina propria samples had lower TRB and TRG repertoire clonality than controls, suggesting that diverse T cells were recruited.

With regard to this clone: There is no known antigen for this receptor. Qualities for individual bases were not recorded, and no much larger clone is one base off.

The CDR3 numbers 14 residues from cysteine through phenylalanine. The entry retains the CDR3 DNA only, 42 bases that are in frame from base 1. CDR1 and CDR2 are drawn from the germline V gene (reference sequence): LNHDA, SQIVND. After removal of 8 bases from V and 9 bases from J, the junction retains 10 bases not matched to a gene. Cells were frozen in aliquots of 400,000 to 600,000 in DMSO/FBS in liquid nitrogen, and a single aliquot from each fraction was used for sequencing. All 30 or so patients in the study underwent endoscopy and small intestinal biopsy. To release intraepithelial cells, biopsies were stirred for one hour at 37 degrees C in RPMI with EGTA, MgCl2 and 1% FBS. The Qiagen DNeasy blood extraction kit was used to extract genomic DNA from the frozen unsorted cell fractions. Receptor amplification or capture employed the immunoSEQ multiplex PCR assay. The TR loci underwent multiplexed PCR amplification, with J gene segments targeted by reverse primers and V gene segments targeted by forward primers. The amplified CDR3 regions were sequenced using the Illumina HiSeq System. Per the source publication's procedure: Closely related reads were merged with a nearest-neighbour algorithm so that PCR and sequencing errors were removed and data were collapsed into unique sequences. Repertoires were summarised by clonality and by T cell density, defined as TR molecules per amount of genomic DNA input. CDR3 amino acid sequences present in at least 80% of unsorted samples were defined as public TRs, and these public TRs were then tested for differential abundance between coeliac and control samples. Differences in clonality and density between disease groups were tested by Kruskal-Wallis tests, followed by Dunn post-tests. TCRdb limited this immuneACCESS table to in-frame rearrangements with V and J called. A share of clones is missing; checked studies link under half to unresolved V genes, and the rest is unexplained. V and J calls and clone size are given by that table; D and trimming were obtained from the DNA. This sample has 3,500 to 5,000 clones in its table, and 66% of those were observed once. The ten most abundant clones make up 13% to 15% of the sample.

The clonotype comes from a woman between 18 and 30 years old with active celiac disease. Sequencing was carried out using intraepithelial lymphocytes from the gut. Per the publication, the cell subset or site label means: intraepithelial cell (IEC) fraction of small intestinal biopsy. The V and J segments used are TRBV19 and TRBJ1-5; 10 of the junction bases match TRBD1. The base sequence is TGTGCCAGTTCAATGGGGACAGGGGTCCGGCCCCAGCATTTT. Its product reads: CASSMGTGVRPQHF. This CDR3, with the reference TRBV19 and TRBJ1-5 proteins standing in past its ends, gives the full variable domain DGGITQSPKYLFRKEGQNVTLSCEQNLNHDAMYWYRQDPGQGLRLIYYSQIVNDFQKGDIAEGYSVSREKKESFPLTVTSAQKNPTAFYLCASSMGTGVRPQHFGDGTRLSIL.